Each of the 12 T cell receptor beta chains below was sequenced from the same sample in a study of T cells in Graves' hyperthyroidism and ophthalmopathy. Amplified TCR beta CDR3 regions came from RNA transcripts. The TCR CDR3 first-round RT-PCR relied on the HTBI primer set. TCRdb ran MiXCR on the multiplex PCR reads and lists one entry per CDR3 protein. The sample includes under 650,000 distinct CDR3 sequences, roughly 17% of them seen just once. Sequencing was done on a sample of blood. The receptors originated from a woman in her 30s with Graves' hyperthyroidism.

This clonotype has ten or more counts. This chain joins TRBV9 and TRBJ2-7, with TRBD2 matching 7 bases. The CDR3 sequence is 15 residues long. Germline lookup yields CDR1 SGDLS and CDR2 YYNGEE. V shed 0 bases and J 0 bases; nucleotides not matched to a gene: 3. CDR3 in DNA: TGTGCCAGCAGCGTAGGGGAGGGGACCTCCTACGAGCAGTACTTC. It codes for CASSVGEGTSYEQYF.

This clonotype was seen ten or more times. The chain combines TRBV24-1 with TRBJ2-3, with 7 bases identical to TRBD2. With V trimmed by 0 bases and J by 4 bases, 3 bases remained unmatched. The CDR3 is 15 amino acids. CDR1 is KGHDR, CDR2 SFDVKD, per germline. CDR3 sequence: CATSDLERDADTQYF. The CDR3 DNA sequence: TGTGCCACCAGTGATTTGGAGCGGGACGCAGATACGCAGTATTTT.

This clonotype has a handful of counts. This chain connects TRBV12-3 or TRBV12-4 to TRBJ2-4, with TRBD1 matching 8 bases. The CDR3 has 14 amino acids. With V trimmed by 7 bases and J by 7 bases, 9 bases remained unmatched. This CDR3 reads CASTTSWDRNIQYF. The CDR3, as DNA: TGTGCCAGCACTACTTCCTGGGACAGGAACATTCAGTACTTC.

CDR3 loop: CASSLAVVAARTDTQYF. In DNA form, the CDR3 reads TGTGCCAGCAGCTTGGCAGTCGTGGCAGCGCGCACAGATACGCAGTATTTT. The chain combines TRBV7-2 with TRBJ2-3; D not certain. The V end was cut by 3 bases, the J end by 1 base, with 17 bases between. The CDR3 consists of 17 residues. CDR1 is SGHTA and CDR2 is FQGNSA in the germline V gene.

The rearrangement links TRBV11-3 to TRBJ1-1, with 7 bases aligning to TRBD1. V lost 5 bases to trimming and J lost 11 bases; unmatched junction nucleotides: 11. The CDR3 is 13 residues long. Germline V lookup: CDR1 SGHNT, CDR2 YENEEA. CDR3 sequence reads: CASSPRTGVYAFF. DNA of the CDR3: TGTGCCAGCAGCCCCCGGACAGGAGTGTATGCTTTCTTT. The full variable domain, its missing parts supplied by reference TRBV11-3 and TRBJ1-1, is EAGVVQSPRYKIIEKKQPVAFWCNPISGHNTLYWYLQNLGQGPELLIRYENEEAVDDSQLPKDRFSAERLKGVDSTLKIQPAELGDSAVYLCASSPRTGVYAFFGQGTRLTVV.

This clonotype appeared many times. CDR3: CATRAGQGGQPQHF. DNA for the CDR3: TGTGCCACCAGAGCCGGCCAGGGAGGACAGCCCCAGCATTTT. J is TRBJ1-5 and V is TRBV12-3 or TRBV12-4; D is possibly TRBD1 (5 bases). V dropped 10 bases and J dropped 7 bases, with 20 bases sitting between them. The CDR3 contains 14 residues.

At least ten counts were recorded for this clonotype. The V and J genes are TRBV28 and TRBJ2-1; 9 bases are shared with TRBD2. Germline V CDR1 and CDR2: MDHEN, SYDVKM. Trimming took 5 bases from V and 3 from J; bases not matched to a gene: 17. CDR3 size: 19 residues. This CDR3 reads CASSGYPPSGTEGYNEQFF. CDR3 bases: TGTGCCAGCAGTGGATATCCCCCTAGCGGGACCGAGGGCTACAATGAGCAGTTCTTC.

This clonotype appeared many times. V and J are TRBV13 and TRBJ2-1, with D unclear. The germline gives CDR1 PRHDT, CDR2 FYEKMQ (reference sequence). This CDR3 region has 16 residues. V shed 7 bases and J shed 6 bases, with 22 bases lying between them. The CDR3 spells CASNSLEVSKVNEQFF. The CDR3 DNA reads as TGTGCCAGCAACTCCCTGGAAGTATCCAAAGTCAATGAGCAGTTCTTC.

This clonotype was counted between two and nine times. The junction and the germline gene differ at one end; a read error may be behind it. V usage is TRBV6-1 and J usage is TRBJ1-5; D is unclear. CDR1 MNHNS and CDR2 SASEGT come from the germline V gene. The CDR3 sequence is 13 residues long. The CDR3 bases are TGTGCCAGCAGAACTTATAGCAATCAGCCCCGGCATTTT. Its protein is CASRTYSNQPRHF.

The chain couples TRBV20-1 to TRBJ1-6; 9 positions match TRBD1. V lost 5 bases to trimming and J lost 7 bases; unmatched junction nucleotides: 6. The length of the CDR3 is 14 residues. Germline V gene lookup returns CDR1 DFQATT and CDR2 SNEGSKA (reference sequence). CDR3 nucleotides: TGCAGTGCTCAGGACAGGGGAGGGAATTCACCCCTCCACTTT. Translating it yields CSAQDRGGNSPLHF.

This clonotype was counted ten times or more. This chain connects TRBV7-9 to TRBJ1-6; TRBD1 matches 10 bases. This CDR3 region has 15 residues. Losses at the gene ends were 6 bases for V and 9 bases for J; bases not matched to a gene: 8. The germline CDR1 and CDR2 sequences are SEHNR and FQNEAQ (reference sequence). CDR3 in DNA: TGTGCCAGCAGTCCCACCGGGACAGGGGTTTCACCCCTCCACTTT. It specifies CASSPTGTGVSPLHF.

This clonotype was observed once. The V and J genes are TRBV12-3 or TRBV12-4 and TRBJ2-2; D is ambiguous. The CDR3 contains 12 residues. V shed 6 bases and J shed 7 bases, with 9 bases lying between them. The CDR3: CASSAPVGELFF. CDR3 sequence (DNA): TGTGCCAGCAGCGCCCCGGTCGGGGAGCTGTTTTTT.